The 9 T cell receptor beta chains reported below all come from one sample, sequenced in a study of OX40 agonist ivuxolimab in advanced cancers. The assay was immunoSEQ multiplex PCR, and TCRdb's table has in-frame clones only and misses some. The sample holds roughly 99,000 clones, approximately 90% seen once. The material sequenced was CD4+ or CD8+ T cells sorted from blood, taken in a trial of the OX40 agonist ivuxolimab. The receptor source for this set is an adult with an advanced solid tumor such as melanoma, head and neck, liver or kidney cancer.

V gene TRBV4-1 combines with J gene TRBJ2-2; D possibly corresponds to TRBD1 (7 bases). The ends were cut back, 4 bases at V and 7 bases at J, with 16 bases in the middle. Germline loops: CDR1 MGHRA, CDR2 YSYEKL. The CDR3 extends over 15 amino acids. The CDR3 is CASSLEDRRDGELFF. The CDR3 nucleotides read TGCGCCAGCAGCCTAGAGGACAGGAGGGACGGGGAGCTGTTTTTT.

This chain uses TRBV18 with TRBJ1-2; a possible D gene is TRBD1 (5 bases). Between the trimmed V and J ends, which lost 0 bases and 0 bases, there was a span of 8 bases. The CDR3 sequence is 15 residues long. The germline gives CDR1 KGHSH, CDR2 LQKENI. The CDR3 loop reads CASSPPKGANYGYTF. Written as DNA, the CDR3 is TGTGCCAGCTCACCACCGAAAGGGGCTAACTATGGCTACACCTTC.

Points on this clone: This sample also contains other DNA sequences that code for the same CDR3. The rearrangement joins TRBV28 to TRBJ1-2; D may be TRBD1 (6 bases). Germline V lookup: CDR1 MDHEN, CDR2 SYDVKM. The CDR3 totals 13 residues. The V and J ends lost 5 bases and 2 bases respectively, with 9 bases between them. CDR3 loop: CASSLDRNYGYTF. The DNA for the CDR3 is TGTGCCAGCAGTCTGGACAGAAACTATGGCTACACCTTC.

The chain joins TRBV6-1 to TRBJ1-2; no reliable D call. The CDR3 is 12 residues long. From germline, CDR1 is MNHNS and CDR2 SASEGT. V was pared by 3 bases and J by 6 bases, with 8 bases between. DNA of the CDR3: TGTGCCAGCAGTGATAGGGTGAATGGCTACACCTTC. Translation gives CASSDRVNGYTF.

The chain links TRBV11-2 to TRBJ1-1; no firm D call. Germline V CDR1 and CDR2: SGHAT, FQNNGV. Trimming cost V 3 bases and J 3 bases, with 8 bases left between them. The CDR3 has 13 amino acids. CDR3 DNA: TGTGCCAGCAGCTTCGCTGTGTACACTGAAGCTTTCTTT. Translation gives CASSFAVYTEAFF.

CDR3 in amino acids: CASALSSGSLLNEQFF. CDR3 nucleotide sequence: TGCGCCAGCGCCCTCTCTAGCGGGAGTCTTCTTAATGAGCAGTTCTTC. The J gene is TRBJ2-1, the V gene TRBV5-1; TRBD2 matches 10 bases. This CDR3 region has 16 residues. CDR1 SGHRS and CDR2 YFSETQ come from the germline V gene. The V gene end was trimmed by 7 bases and the J gene end by 7 bases; junction bases not matched to a gene: 14.

The chain couples TRBV11-2 to TRBJ2-3; D ambiguous. Trimming stripped 0 bases from V and 5 bases from J, with 3 bases between. The CDR3 is made up of 12 amino acids. Germline V CDR1 and CDR2: SGHAT, FQNNGV. CDR3 residues: CASSLDGDTQYF. DNA of the CDR3: TGTGCCAGCAGCTTAGATGGAGATACGCAGTATTTT.

The chain has TRBV5-4 and TRBJ2-4; D may be TRBD2 (5 bases). The germline V gene has CDR1 SGHNT and CDR2 YYREEE (reference sequence). Deletions cut 0 bases from V and 0 bases from J, with 13 bases between. This CDR3 contains 17 residues. The CDR3 loop reads CASSLDPAAVAKNIQYF. The CDR3 bases are TGTGCCAGCAGCTTGGATCCAGCGGCTGTAGCCAAAAACATTCAGTACTTC.

The gene calls are TRBV25-1 and TRBJ2-7; D is unclear. With 1 base removed from V and 3 bases from J, the gap between germline ends came to 7 bases. This CDR3 is built from 13 residues. Germline loops: CDR1 MGHDK, CDR2 SYGVNS. The CDR3 spells CASSESQFYEQYF. Written as DNA, the CDR3 is TGTGCCAGCAGTGAATCTCAGTTCTACGAGCAGTACTTC.